The 23 T cell receptor beta chains below come from one sample, sequenced in a study of cytomegalovirus exposure and HLA in healthy donors. This table comes from immunoSEQ multiplex PCR, and its TCRdb copy is limited to in-frame clones, with some not included. The sample has approximately 160,000 clones; under 95% are singletons. The sample taken for sequencing was PBMCs. These receptors were taken from a woman under 30 in good health and CMV-seropositive.

The chain recombines TRBV4-1 with TRBJ1-2; 9 bases are a match to TRBD1. The CDR3 has 17 residues. The germline CDR1 and CDR2 sequences are MGHRA and YSYEKL. The junction had 11 bases not matched to a gene; V was cut back by 3 bases and J by 3 bases. DNA of the CDR3: TGCGCCAGCAGCCACCCCTCCGTGGACAGGGGACACTATGGCTACACCTTC. This codes for CASSHPSVDRGHYGYTF.

The chain has TRBV18 and TRBJ2-1; 7 nucleotides agree with TRBD1. The CDR3 extends over 14 amino acids. V lost 2 bases to trimming and J lost 7 bases; unmatched junction nucleotides: 5. Germline CDR1 KGHSH, CDR2 LQKENI. Here the CDR3 DNA reads TGTGCCAGCTCACCATTACAGGGGATTAATGAGCAGTTCTTC. It specifies CASSPLQGINEQFF.

This clone occurred a few times. V is TRBV28 and J is TRBJ2-3, with D unresolved. The germline gives CDR1 MDHEN, CDR2 SYDVKM. V was shortened by 4 bases and J by 6 bases, with 11 bases between the two germline ends. The CDR3 has 13 amino acids. CDR3 sequence: CASSSSAWDTQYF. CDR3 bases: TGTGCCAGCAGTTCTTCCGCGTGGGATACGCAGTATTTT.

V is TRBV12-5 and J is TRBJ2-3; 10 bases are shared with TRBD2. The CDR3 covers 13 residues. The germline V gene has CDR1 LGHNT and CDR2 FRNRAP. Trimming took 9 bases from V and 3 from J; bases not matched to a gene: 3. The CDR3 loop reads CASLAGGTDTQYF. CDR3 DNA sequence: TGTGCTAGCTTAGCGGGAGGTACAGATACGCAGTATTTT.

The rearrangement uses TRBV2 and TRBJ1-6; perhaps TRBD1 as D (6 bases). The germline V gene encodes CDR1 SNHLY and CDR2 FYNNEI. This CDR3 is 15 amino acids long. Trimming shortened V by 5 bases and J by 7 bases, and 15 bases separated the two germline ends. CDR3: CASSPSGDTNSPLHF. CDR3 bases: TGTGCCAGCAGTCCTTCAGGGGATACGAATTCACCCCTCCACTTT.

This CDR3 is CASSLAVNTGELFF. The CDR3 DNA is TGTGCCAGCAGTTTAGCGGTGAACACCGGGGAGCTGTTTTTT. V usage is TRBV27 and J usage is TRBJ2-2; no reliable D call. The germline V gene has CDR1 MNHEY and CDR2 SMNVEV (reference sequence). V lost 2 bases to trimming and J lost 1 base, with 5 bases between them. The CDR3 runs 14 residues.

As to this clone: This sample also contains other DNA sequences that code for the same CDR3. J is TRBJ2-7 and V is TRBV2; 9 bases match TRBD1. Germline-derived CDR1 and CDR2 are SNHLY and FYNNEI. This CDR3 comprises 13 residues. Trimming at V came to 4 bases and at J to 7 bases, leaving 5 bases not matched to a gene. The DNA of the CDR3 is TGTGCCAGCAGTGTACAGGGGGCAGGGGAGCAGTACTTC. This codes for CASSVQGAGEQYF.

The rearrangement links TRBV29-1 to TRBJ2-1, with 9 bases fitting TRBD1. This CDR3 region has 15 residues. Trimming at V came to 7 bases and at J to 4 bases, leaving 11 bases not matched to a gene. Germline-derived CDR1 and CDR2 are SQVTM and ANQGSEA. CDR3 sequence reads: CSGVPGQGIYNEQFF. CDR3 nucleotides: TGCAGCGGAGTCCCCGGACAGGGGATATACAATGAGCAGTTCTTC.

This chain links TRBV4-2 with TRBJ2-3; TRBD2 matches at 15 bases. The CDR3 loop spans 18 amino acids. Germline loops: CDR1 LGHNA, CDR2 YNFKEQ. The V gene end was trimmed by 4 bases and the J gene end by 4 bases; junction bases not matched to a gene: 9. The chain's CDR3 is CASSPPGLAGGLSDTQYF. The CDR3 bases are TGTGCCAGCAGCCCCCCGGGACTAGCGGGGGGACTCTCAGATACGCAGTATTTT.

The gene calls are TRBV11-2 and TRBJ2-2; the match to TRBD2 covers 7 bases. The trim removed 8 bases at V and 7 bases at J, leaving 13 bases unmatched. The CDR3 runs 15 residues. Germline V lookup: CDR1 SGHAT, CDR2 FQNNGV. CDR3 residues: CASSPRLALGGELFF. The CDR3 nucleotides read TGTGCCAGCTCCCCCCGACTAGCACTTGGCGGGGAGCTGTTTTTT. Full variable domain (rest looked up from reference TRBV11-2 and TRBJ2-2): EAGVAQSPRYKIIEKRQSVAFWCNPISGHATLYWYQQILGQGPKLLIQFQNNGVVDDSQLPKDRFSAERLKGVDSTLKIQPAKLEDSAVYLCASSPRLALGGELFFGEGSRLTVL.

The genes are TRBV18 and TRBJ2-5; 9 bases map to TRBD1. V trimming: 3 bases; J trimming: 5 bases; junction bases outside the gene matches: 1. There are 13 residues in the CDR3. Germline V gene data show CDR1 as KGHSH and CDR2 as LQKENI. In nucleotides, the CDR3 is TGTGCCAGCTCACCTGGACAGGGGGAGACCCAGTACTTC. Its protein is CASSPGQGETQYF.

The J gene is TRBJ2-7, the V gene TRBV6-6; the match to TRBD2 covers 7 bases. The CDR3 sequence is 15 residues long. Germline lookup yields CDR1 MNHNY and CDR2 SVGAGI (reference sequence). V shed 4 bases and J 1 base; nucleotides not matched to a gene: 7. CDR3: CASSFGGRGSYEQYF. Here the CDR3 DNA reads TGTGCCAGCAGTTTTGGCGGGAGAGGGTCCTACGAGCAGTACTTC.

The gene calls are TRBV9 and TRBJ2-5; no clear D gene. The length of the CDR3 is 14 residues. The ends were cut back, 5 bases at V and 5 bases at J, with 16 bases in the middle. Germline CDR1 is SGDLS and CDR2 is YYNGEE. In nucleotides, the CDR3 is TGTGCCAGCAGTCTAGTTGGAGCCCGGGAGACCCAGTACTTC. Amino acids: CASSLVGARETQYF.

This clone was recorded a few times. V is TRBV2 and J is TRBJ1-5; perhaps TRBD1 as D (5 bases). Trimming took 7 bases from V and 6 from J, leaving 10 bases between them. The germline V gene encodes CDR1 SNHLY and CDR2 FYNNEI. The CDR3 covers 12 residues. CDR3 protein: CASNQGSQPQHF. DNA of the CDR3: TGTGCCAGCAATCAGGGTTCTCAGCCCCAGCATTTT.

The chain combines TRBV5-4 with TRBJ1-1; TRBD1 agrees at 7 bases. Germline trimming cut 5 bases from V and 0 bases from J; bases unmatched to any gene: 7. The CDR3 is 15 amino acids. The germline V gene has CDR1 SGHNT and CDR2 YYREEE (reference sequence). The CDR3 is CASSPKTGMNTEAFF. CDR3 in DNA: TGTGCCAGCAGTCCAAAGACAGGGATGAACACTGAAGCTTTCTTT.

This clone was detected only once. The chain is built from TRBV5-4 and TRBJ2-2, with a possible D match to TRBD2 (5 bases). CDR1 is SGHNT and CDR2 is YYREEE in the germline V gene (reference sequence). V lost 4 bases to trimming and J lost 5 bases, with 18 bases between them. This CDR3 comprises 16 residues. This CDR3 reads CASSPGLERLTGELFF. In DNA form, the CDR3 reads TGTGCCAGCAGCCCGGGTCTGGAGCGGCTGACCGGGGAGCTGTTTTTT.

Worth noting for this clone: Mismatch with germline at one junction end may stem from a read error. The chain employs TRBV7-7 and TRBJ2-2, with TRBD2 matching 10 bases. Germline-derived CDR1 and CDR2 are SSHAT and FNYEAQ (reference sequence). CDR3 size: 16 residues. The CDR3 protein is CASSLRLAGQHRGAVF. In DNA, the CDR3 is TGTGCCAGCAGCCTAAGACTAGCGGGCCAGCACCGGGGAGCTGTTTTT.

The V gene is TRBV4-1, the J gene TRBJ2-3; TRBD2 matches at 10 bases. This CDR3 contains 16 residues. Germline-derived CDR1 and CDR2 are MGHRA and YSYEKL. V trimming: 0 bases; J trimming: 4 bases; junction bases outside the gene matches: 4. This CDR3 reads CASSQERTSGADTQYF. The CDR3 bases are TGCGCCAGCAGCCAAGAACGGACTAGCGGCGCAGATACGCAGTATTTT.

Comments on this clone: The junction departs from germline at one end; a sequencing error may be responsible. The chain carries TRBV29-1 and TRBJ1-2, with unresolved D. CDR1 and CDR2 (germline): SQVTM, ANQGSEA. The length of the CDR3 is 15 residues. CDR3 in DNA: TGCAGCGTTGATTCTAACGACGGAGGTTCCTATGGCTGCACCTTC. Its translation is CSVDSNDGGSYGCTF.

This clone was counted once. This chain joins TRBV4-1 and TRBJ2-3, with 10 bases that match TRBD2. This CDR3 region has 13 residues. After removal of 7 bases from V and 6 bases from J, the junction contained 4 bases not matched to a gene. CDR1 and CDR2 from the germline V gene are MGHRA and YSYEKL. The CDR3 DNA is TGCGCCAGCAAGCGACTAGCGGGTGATACGCAGTATTTT. Translated: CASKRLAGDTQYF.

The V call is TRBV4-1, the J call TRBJ2-5; D perhaps matches TRBD2 (6 bases). Germline V gives CDR1 MGHRA, CDR2 YSYEKL. The CDR3 sequence is 16 residues long. Trimming pared 0 bases from V and 5 bases from J, leaving 16 bases between. The CDR3 reads CASSQEGGQGTETQYF. DNA for the CDR3: TGCGCCAGCAGCCAAGAAGGAGGGCAGGGAACCGAGACCCAGTACTTC.

The gene calls are TRBV9 and TRBJ1-3, with 11 bases identical to TRBD1. Germline V CDR1 and CDR2: SGDLS, YYNGEE. The CDR3 spans 16 residues. V was clipped by 3 bases and J by 5 bases; unmatched bases: 7. CDR3 DNA: TGTGCCAGCAGCGCGGGGACAGGGGGGACGAGAAACACCATATATTTT. It specifies CASSAGTGGTRNTIYF.

The gene calls are TRBV5-1 and TRBJ1-1; D call uncertain. The CDR3 loop spans 15 amino acids. Germline V gene lookup returns CDR1 SGHRS and CDR2 YFSETQ. Trimming left V 3 bases short and J 4 bases short, with 16 bases between. The CDR3, as DNA: TGCGCCAGCAGCTCAAAGACGGGGTTGGGCACTGAAGCTTTCTTT. It encodes CASSSKTGLGTEAFF.